The clone carrying this T cell receptor beta chain has ten or more counts. This record comes from a study of T-cell reconstitution after alpha-beta-depleted transplantation in children. The V gene's germline CDR1 is MNHEY and CDR2 SVGAGI. V was cut by 6 bases and J by 6 bases, with 15 bases left in between. There are 13 residues in the CDR3. Preparation of the TCRbeta library was carried out with unique molecular identifiers. One entry per CDR3 protein results from TCRdb running MiXCR on the PCR reads. The sample holds 250,000 to 350,000 distinct CDR3 sequences, approximately 9.6% seen once. The input for sequencing was PBMCs from the stem cell graft donor, taken from the stem cell graft. The chain couples TRBV6-5 to TRBJ2-7, with TRBD1 as a possible D gene (6 bases). This receptor was identified in a human donor who donated a stem cell graft to a child with SCID. The CDR3 DNA follows: TGTGCCAGCAGACCTACAGGGTCCGGCGAGCAGTACTTC. Its translation is CASRPTGSGEQYF.